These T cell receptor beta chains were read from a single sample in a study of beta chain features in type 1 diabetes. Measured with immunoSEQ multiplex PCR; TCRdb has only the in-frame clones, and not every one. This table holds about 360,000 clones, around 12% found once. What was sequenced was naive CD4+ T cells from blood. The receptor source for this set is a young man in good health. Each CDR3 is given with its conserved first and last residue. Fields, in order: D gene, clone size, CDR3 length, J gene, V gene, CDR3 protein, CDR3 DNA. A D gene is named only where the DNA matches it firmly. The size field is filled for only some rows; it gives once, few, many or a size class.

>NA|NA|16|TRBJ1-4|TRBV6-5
CASSSNRDTVLRALFF
TGTGCCAGCAGTTCAAACCGGGACACAGTTTTACGGGCGCTGTTTTTT
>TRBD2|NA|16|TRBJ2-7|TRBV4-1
CASSQERGGWNNEQYF
TGCGCCAGCAGCCAAGAGCGGGGGGGATGGAATAACGAGCAGTACTTC
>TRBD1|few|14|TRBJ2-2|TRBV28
CASSGQGNTGELFF
TGTGCCAGCAGCGGACAGGGTAACACCGGGGAGCTGTTTTTT
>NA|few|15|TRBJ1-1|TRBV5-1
CASSLASPMNTEAFF
TGCGCCAGCAGCTTGGCCAGTCCGATGAACACTGAAGCTTTCTTT
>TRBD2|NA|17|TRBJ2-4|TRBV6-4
CASSAEEERGGGDIQYF
TGTGCCAGCAGTGCCGAGGAGGAGCGGGGGGGAGGGGACATTCAGTACTTC
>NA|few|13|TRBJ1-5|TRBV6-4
CASSVWPDQPQHF
TGTGCCAGCAGTGTTTGGCCCGATCAGCCCCAGCATTTT
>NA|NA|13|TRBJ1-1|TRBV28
CASSLLARTEAFF
TGTGCCAGCAGTTTATTGGCCAGGACTGAAGCTTTCTTT
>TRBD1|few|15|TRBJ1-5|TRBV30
CAWRSQDRETQPQHF
TGTGCCTGGAGGAGTCAGGACAGGGAGACTCAGCCCCAGCATTTT
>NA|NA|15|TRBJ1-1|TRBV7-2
CASSSPGGTNTEAFF
TGTGCCAGCAGCTCCCCCGGGGGTACGAACACTGAAGCTTTCTTT
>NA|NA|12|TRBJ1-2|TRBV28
CASSFRGYGYTF
TGTGCCAGCAGTTTTAGGGGCTATGGCTACACCTTC
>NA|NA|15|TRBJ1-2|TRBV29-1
CSVWPRGGRYTGYTF
TGCAGCGTGTGGCCCCGGGGGGGGAGGTATACTGGCTACACCTTC
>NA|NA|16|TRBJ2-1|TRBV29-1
CSVEKRPGLERDEQFF
TGCAGCGTTGAAAAACGGCCGGGACTCGAAAGAGATGAGCAGTTCTTC
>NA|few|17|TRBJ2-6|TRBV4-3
CASSQEHGASGANVLTF
TGCGCCAGCAGCCAAGAGCACGGTGCCTCTGGGGCCAACGTCCTGACTTTC
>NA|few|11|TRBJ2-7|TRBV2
CASSYSYEQYF
TGTGCCAGCAGCTACAGCTACGAGCAGTACTTC
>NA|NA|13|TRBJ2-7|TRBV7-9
CASSLVASTEQYF
TGTGCCAGCAGCTTAGTAGCTAGCACCGAGCAGTACTTC
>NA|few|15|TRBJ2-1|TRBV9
CASSVAPDSYNEQFF
TGTGCCAGCAGCGTAGCCCCCGACAGTTACAATGAGCAGTTCTTC
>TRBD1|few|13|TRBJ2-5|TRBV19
CATKPGQGTRQYF
TGTGCCACTAAGCCGGGACAGGGGACAAGACAGTACTTC
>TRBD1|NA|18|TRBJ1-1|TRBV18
CASSPLSARDRGNTEAFF
TGTGCCAGCTCACCCCTTTCCGCGAGAGACAGGGGGAACACTGAAGCTTTCTTT
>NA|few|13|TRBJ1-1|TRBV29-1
CSVMTNMNTEAFF
TGCAGCGTTATGACAAATATGAACACTGAAGCTTTCTTT
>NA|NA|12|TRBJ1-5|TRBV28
CASHRVNQPQHF
TGTGCCAGCCACAGGGTTAATCAGCCCCAGCATTTT
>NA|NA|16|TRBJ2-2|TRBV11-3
CASSLAAGAPTGELFF
TGTGCCAGCAGCTTAGCTGCGGGGGCTCCCACCGGGGAGCTGTTTTTT
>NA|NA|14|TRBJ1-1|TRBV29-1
CSVVGGSLNTEAFF
TGCAGCGTTGTTGGGGGCTCACTGAACACTGAAGCTTTCTTT
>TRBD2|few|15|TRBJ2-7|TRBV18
CASSRGGASSYEQYF
TGTGCCAGCTCGCGCGGGGGTGCAAGCTCCTACGAGCAGTACTTC
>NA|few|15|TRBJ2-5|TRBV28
CASRPSGQGWETQYF
TGTGCCAGCAGACCCTCGGGGCAGGGGTGGGAGACCCAGTACTTC
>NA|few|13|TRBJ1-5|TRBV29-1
CSVGGRADQPQHF
TGCAGCGTTGGAGGGCGAGCGGATCAGCCCCAGCATTTT
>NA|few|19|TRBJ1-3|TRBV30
CAWSVIWDYKGLSGNTIYF
TGTGCCTGGAGTGTAATTTGGGACTACAAGGGACTCTCTGGAAACACCATATATTTT
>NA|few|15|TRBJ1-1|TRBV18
CASSTRESMNTEAFF
TGTGCCAGCTCAACCAGGGAATCTATGAACACTGAAGCTTTCTTT
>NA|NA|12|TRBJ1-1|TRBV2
CASSLEGTEAFF
TGTGCCAGCAGTCTCGAGGGAACTGAAGCTTTCTTT
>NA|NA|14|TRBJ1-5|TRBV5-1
CASSLGTGSQPQHF
TGCGCCAGCAGCTTGGGGACGGGGAGCCAGCCCCAGCATTTT
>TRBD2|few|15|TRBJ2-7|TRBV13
CASSHPPGGRYEQYF
TGTGCCAGCAGCCACCCCCCCGGCGGGAGATACGAGCAGTACTTC
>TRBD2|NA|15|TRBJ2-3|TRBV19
CASSIILAGVDTQYF
TGTGCCAGTAGTATCATACTAGCGGGGGTAGATACGCAGTATTTT
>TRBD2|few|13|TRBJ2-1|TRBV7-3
CASSREALNEQFF
TGTGCCAGCAGTCGGGAGGCTTTGAATGAGCAGTTCTTC
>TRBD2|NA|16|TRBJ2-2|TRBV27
CASRPGLAGNAGELFF
TGTGCCAGCAGGCCGGGACTAGCGGGAAATGCCGGGGAGCTGTTTTTT
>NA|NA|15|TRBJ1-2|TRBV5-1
CASSTLQGPNYGYTF
TGCGCCAGCAGCACCCTACAGGGACCAAACTATGGCTACACCTTC
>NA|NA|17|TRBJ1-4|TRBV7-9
CASSQRTERWYGEKLFF
TGTGCCAGCAGCCAAAGGACAGAACGGTGGTATGGTGAAAAACTGTTTTTT
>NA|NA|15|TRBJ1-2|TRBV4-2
CASSQDLSRVEGYTF
TGTGCCAGCAGCCAAGATTTGTCCAGGGTGGAAGGCTACACCTTC
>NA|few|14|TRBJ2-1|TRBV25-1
CASSGPRSGPKQFF
TGTGCCAGCAGTGGTCCTCGGTCAGGCCCAAAGCAGTTCTTC
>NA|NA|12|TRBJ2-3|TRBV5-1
CASSLRPDTQYF
TGCGCCAGCAGCTTGCGTCCAGATACGCAGTATTTT
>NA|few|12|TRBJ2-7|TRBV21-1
CASSGDIHEQYF
TGTGCCAGCAGCGGGGACATCCACGAGCAGTACTTC
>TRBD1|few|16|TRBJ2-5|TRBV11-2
CASSLPSWTGEETQYF
TGTGCCAGCAGCTTGCCTTCCTGGACAGGGGAAGAGACCCAGTACTTC
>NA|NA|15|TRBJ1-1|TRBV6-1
CASSARFPGNTEAFF
TGTGCCAGCAGTGCTCGTTTTCCAGGGAACACTGAAGCTTTCTTT
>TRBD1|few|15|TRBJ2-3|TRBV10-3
CAISPRLGQGDTQYF
TGTGCCATCAGTCCACGTTTGGGACAGGGCGATACGCAGTATTTT
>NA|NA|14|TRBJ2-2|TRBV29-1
CSVFRGSNTGELFF
TGCAGCGTTTTCAGGGGATCGAACACCGGGGAGCTGTTTTTT
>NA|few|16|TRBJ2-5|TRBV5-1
CASSLNGGAGQETQYF
TGCGCCAGCAGCTTAAATGGGGGCGCCGGGCAAGAGACCCAGTACTTC
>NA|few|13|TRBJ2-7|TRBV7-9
CASSLFQSYEQYF
TGTGCCAGCAGCTTATTCCAGTCCTACGAGCAGTACTTC
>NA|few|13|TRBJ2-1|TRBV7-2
CASSSNSGREQFF
TGTGCCAGCAGCTCTAATAGCGGTCGTGAGCAGTTCTTC
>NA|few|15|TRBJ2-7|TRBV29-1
CSVKKGGTEGGEQYF
TGCAGCGTCAAGAAGGGCGGGACGGAAGGTGGCGAGCAGTACTTC
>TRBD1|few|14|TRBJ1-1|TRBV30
CAWSVRGRWTEAFF
TGTGCCTGGAGTGTGAGGGGGCGATGGACTGAAGCTTTCTTT
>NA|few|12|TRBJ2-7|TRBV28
CASSSPRGEQYF
TGTGCCAGCAGTTCCCCTCGGGGCGAGCAGTACTTC
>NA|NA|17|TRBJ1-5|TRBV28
CASSFMNSIYSNQPQHF
TGTGCCAGCAGTTTCATGAACAGCATATATAGCAATCAGCCCCAGCATTTT
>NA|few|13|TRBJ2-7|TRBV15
CATSRDQKYEQYF
TGTGCCACCAGCAGAGATCAGAAGTACGAGCAGTACTTC
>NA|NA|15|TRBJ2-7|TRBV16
CASSHARSDTYEQYF
TGTGCCAGCAGCCACGCCCGGAGCGATACCTACGAGCAGTACTTC
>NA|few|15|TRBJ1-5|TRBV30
CAWSGYGGTNQPQHF
TGTGCCTGGAGTGGGTACGGAGGAACCAATCAGCCCCAGCATTTT